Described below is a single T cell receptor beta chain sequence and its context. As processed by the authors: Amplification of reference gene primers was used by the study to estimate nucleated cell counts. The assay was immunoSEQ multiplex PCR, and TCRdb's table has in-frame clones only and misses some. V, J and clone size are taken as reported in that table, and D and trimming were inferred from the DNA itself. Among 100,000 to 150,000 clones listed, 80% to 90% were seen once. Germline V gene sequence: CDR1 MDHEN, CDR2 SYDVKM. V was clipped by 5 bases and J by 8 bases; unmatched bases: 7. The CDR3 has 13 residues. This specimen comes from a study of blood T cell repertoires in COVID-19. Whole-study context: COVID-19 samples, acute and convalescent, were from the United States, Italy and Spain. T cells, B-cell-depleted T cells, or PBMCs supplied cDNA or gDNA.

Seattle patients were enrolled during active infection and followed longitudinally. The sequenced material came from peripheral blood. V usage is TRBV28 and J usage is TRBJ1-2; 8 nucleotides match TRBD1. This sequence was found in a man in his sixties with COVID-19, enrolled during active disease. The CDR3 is CASSVTGEGGYTF. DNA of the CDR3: TGTGCCAGCAGTGTGACAGGGGAGGGAGGCTACACCTTC.